This T cell receptor beta chain was obtained from a study of cytomegalovirus exposure and HLA in healthy donors. Study-level findings and limits: Most subjects had HLA-A and HLA-B alleles reportedly predicted accurately by TCR beta sequences. Sequencing likely generated an artifact that appeared as a cluster of highly shared sequence variants. Later analysis placed DRB1 highest and HLA-C lowest in TCR association rates, which differed by HLA locus.

The PCR had 60 Vbeta and 13 Jbeta primers. Sequencing used immunoSEQ multiplex PCR; TCRdb keeps in-frame clones, though not all of them. The table gives about 33,000 clones; the top ten clones make up 3.5% of it. V lost 0 bases and J 7 bases, leaving 7 bases between the germline ends. Germline V lookup: CDR1 MNHEY, CDR2 SVGAGI. The CDR3 consists of 13 residues. As for this clone: The antigen is not known.

V and J are TRBV6-5 and TRBJ1-5; a possible D gene is TRBD1 (6 bases). The specimen sequenced was PBMCs. The sequence derives from a man aged 40-49 years in good health and CMV-seronegative. The CDR3 DNA is TGTGCCAGCAGTTACTCCAGGGGACAGCCCCAGCATTTT. It specifies CASSYSRGQPQHF.